Below, 15 T cell receptor beta chains from the same sample are listed, as sequenced in a study of metastatic and nonmetastatic thyroid tumors. Before thyroid surgery, none of the patients had received any treatment. TCRdb reassembled clones from the PCR reads with MiXCR. The sample lists 15,000 to 20,000 clones, around a sixth seen once, with roughly 17% in the top ten. The specimen sequenced was blood. These receptors were taken from a female donor with papillary thyroid cancer or a benign thyroid nodule (not recorded which). Some clones in this sample may be carry-over from other donors' samples.

This clone is medium-sized by share. The chain links TRBV6-2 or TRBV6-3 to TRBJ2-7; TRBD2 agrees at 9 bases. Germline V gene sequence: CDR1 MNHEY, CDR2 SVGEGT. V lost 4 bases and J lost 6; bases outside the gene matches: 7. This CDR3 has 14 residues. This CDR3 is CASSFSGRGFEQYF. The CDR3 DNA reads TGTGCCAGCAGTTTTAGCGGGAGAGGGTTCGAGCAGTACTTC.

This clone has at least ten counts. The gene calls are TRBV11-2 and TRBJ2-3; D gene uncertain. Germline assignment: CDR1 SGHAT and CDR2 FQNNGV. Deletions cut 2 bases from V and 2 bases from J, with 5 bases between. The CDR3 sequence is 13 residues long. CDR3 residues: CASSLSATDTQYF. CDR3 coding DNA: TGTGCCAGCAGCTTATCCGCCACAGATACGCAGTATTTT.

Many counts were recorded for this clone. The J gene is TRBJ2-5, the V gene TRBV24-1; D is perhaps TRBD2 (5 bases). The V gene's germline CDR1 is KGHDR and CDR2 SFDVKD. CDR3 length: 14 amino acids. Trimming removed 6 bases from V and 4 bases from J, with 14 bases in between. The CDR3 loop is CATSSRGEGETQYF. The DNA of the CDR3 is TGTGCCACCAGTAGCCGGGGAGAGGGAGAGACCCAGTACTTC.

This clone was seen at least ten times. The chain recombines TRBV5-6 with TRBJ1-2; D may be TRBD1 (5 bases). CDR1 SGHDT and CDR2 YYEEEE come from the germline V gene. This CDR3 has 13 amino acids. V lost 4 bases to trimming and J lost 1 base, with 8 bases between them. The chain's CDR3 is CASSLDSNYGYTF. CDR3 coding DNA: TGTGCCAGCAGCCTTGACAGTAACTATGGCTACACCTTC.

This clone has a count of ten or more. This rearrangement joins TRBV7-9 to TRBJ2-7; a weak D match, TRBD2 (5 bases). CDR1 and CDR2 from the germline V gene are SEHNR and FQNEAQ (reference sequence). The CDR3 contains 14 residues. The ends were cut back, 7 bases at V and 3 bases at J, with 16 bases in the middle. CDR3 in amino acids: CASMKRAGLYEQYF. The CDR3 nucleotides read TGTGCCAGCATGAAAAGGGCAGGACTCTACGAGCAGTACTTC.

By sample fraction, this clone is medium-sized. The chain links TRBV6-1 to TRBJ2-1; D may be TRBD2 (5 bases). CDR1 and CDR2 (germline): MNHNS, SASEGT. Trimming took 1 base from V and 2 from J, leaving 12 bases between them. The CDR3 is 16 amino acids. CDR3 DNA sequence: TGTGCCAGCAGTGAAGGCGGCGGGCCCACCTACAATGAGCAGTTCTTC. This translates into CASSEGGGPTYNEQFF.

Here the CDR3 reads CASSLAKGHNEQFF. CDR3 DNA: TGCGCCAGCAGCTTGGCCAAGGGCCACAATGAGCAGTTCTTC. V gene TRBV5-1 combines with J gene TRBJ2-1, with D hard to call. Trimming shortened V by 0 bases and J by 5 bases, and 9 bases separated the two germline ends. The germline V gene has CDR1 SGHRS and CDR2 YFSETQ. The CDR3 is made up of 14 amino acids.

This clone was detected ten times or more. The V call is TRBV20-1, the J call TRBJ1-5, with no clear D. CDR1 is DFQATT and CDR2 is SNEGSKA in the germline V gene (reference sequence). Trimming took off 5 bases at V and 9 bases at J, with 14 bases between the two ends. CDR3 length equals 12 residues. CDR3 in DNA: TGCAGTGCTGTTGGAGCAGACGCGCCCCAGCATTTT. Translating it yields CSAVGADAPQHF.

This clone was counted a few times. The chain is built from TRBV6-1 and TRBJ1-2; tentative D call: TRBD1 (6 bases). V lost 5 bases and J 4 bases, leaving 17 bases between the germline ends. The CDR3 length is 15 residues. CDR1 is MNHNS and CDR2 is SASEGT in the germline V gene. CDR3 protein: CASSTQRTGIYGYTF. CDR3 coding DNA: TGTGCCAGCAGTACCCAGAGAACAGGGATCTATGGCTACACCTTC.

This clone was observed a few times. A read error may explain this, as a much larger clone is one base away. The chain is built from TRBV10-2 and TRBJ2-2; D ambiguous. The CDR3 covers 15 residues. V shed 7 bases and J shed 3 bases, with 15 bases lying between them. Germline V gene lookup returns CDR1 WSHSY and CDR2 SAAADI. The CDR3 region has the DNA TGCGCCAGCACCGAGCTCGTGGTTCACACCGGGGAGCTGTTTTTT. Its translation: CASTELVVHTGELFF.

As for this clone: A much larger clone differs by one base, so this may be a read error. The J gene is TRBJ2-5, the V gene TRBV5-6; 11 nucleotides line up with TRBD1. V was pared by 4 bases and J by 5 bases, with 10 bases of the junction left unmatched. Per germline, CDR1 SGHDT and CDR2 YYEEEE. There are 16 residues in the CDR3. The CDR3 DNA reads as TGTGCCAGCAGCCCGCATCTCGGGACAGGGGGGGAGACCCAGTACTTC. This codes for CASSPHLGTGGETQYF.

There are many counts of this clone. This chain links TRBV12-3 or TRBV12-4 with TRBJ2-4; TRBD1 might be the D (5 bases). The CDR3 consists of 14 residues. Between the trimmed V and J ends, which lost 6 bases and 1 base, there was a span of 10 bases. CDR3 sequence (DNA): TGTGCCAGCAGCCAGGGTGGGGCCAAAAACATTCAGTACTTC. Residues: CASSQGGAKNIQYF.

This clone is medium-sized. This rearrangement joins TRBV2 to TRBJ1-6, with D possibly being TRBD1 (6 bases). CDR1 SNHLY and CDR2 FYNNEI come from the germline V gene. V shed 2 bases and J shed 7 bases, with 12 bases lying between them. The CDR3 has 15 residues. The CDR3 sequence is CASSERSQGNSPLHF. The CDR3 DNA reads TGTGCCAGCAGTGAAAGGTCGCAGGGGAATTCACCCCTCCACTTT.

This clone appeared many times. V gene TRBV5-1 combines with J gene TRBJ1-1, with 7 positions matching TRBD1. With V trimmed by 1 base and J by 1 base, 7 bases remained unmatched. CDR1 and CDR2 (germline): SGHRS, YFSETQ. This CDR3 contains 16 residues. CDR3 DNA: TGCGCCAGCAGCTTGCGACAGGGAGGGGCGAACACTGAAGCTTTCTTT. Residues: CASSLRQGGANTEAFF. The whole variable domain, filled in from reference TRBV5-1 and TRBJ1-1, reads KAGVTQTPRYLIKTRGQQVTLSCSPISGHRSVSWYQQTPGQGLQFLFEYFSETQRNKGNFPGRFSGRQFSNSRSEMNVSTLELGDSALYLCASSLRQGGANTEAFFGQGTRLTVV.

This chain joins TRBV6-4 and TRBJ2-2; 7 positions agree with TRBD2. The germline V gene encodes CDR1 MRHNA and CDR2 SNTAGT. The CDR3 length is 14 residues. The V and J ends lost 2 bases and 3 bases, in that order; junction bases with no gene match: 0. CDR3: CASSDGLDTGELFF. CDR3 DNA: TGTGCCAGCAGTGACGGACTAGACACCGGGGAGCTGTTTTTT.